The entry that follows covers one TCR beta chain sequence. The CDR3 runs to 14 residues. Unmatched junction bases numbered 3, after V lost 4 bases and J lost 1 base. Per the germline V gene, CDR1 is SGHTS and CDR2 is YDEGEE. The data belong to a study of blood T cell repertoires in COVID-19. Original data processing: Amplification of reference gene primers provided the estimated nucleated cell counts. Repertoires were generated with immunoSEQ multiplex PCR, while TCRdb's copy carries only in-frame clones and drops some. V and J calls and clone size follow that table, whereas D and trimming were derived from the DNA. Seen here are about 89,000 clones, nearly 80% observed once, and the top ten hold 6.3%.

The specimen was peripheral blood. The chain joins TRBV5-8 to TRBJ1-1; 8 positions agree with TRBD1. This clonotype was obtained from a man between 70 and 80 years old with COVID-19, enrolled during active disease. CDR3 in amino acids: CASSRGQANTEAFF. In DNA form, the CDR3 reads TGTGCCAGCAGCCGGGGACAGGCGAACACTGAAGCTTTCTTT.